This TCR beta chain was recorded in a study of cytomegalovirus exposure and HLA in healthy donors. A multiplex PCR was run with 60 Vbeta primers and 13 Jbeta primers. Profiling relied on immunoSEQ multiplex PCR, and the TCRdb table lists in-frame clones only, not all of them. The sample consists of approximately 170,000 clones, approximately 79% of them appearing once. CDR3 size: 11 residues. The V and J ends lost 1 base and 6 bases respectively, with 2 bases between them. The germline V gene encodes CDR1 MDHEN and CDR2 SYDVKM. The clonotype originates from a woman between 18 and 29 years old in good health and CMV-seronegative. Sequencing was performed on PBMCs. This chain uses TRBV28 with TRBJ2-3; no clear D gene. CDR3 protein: CASSLSDTQYF. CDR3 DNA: TGTGCCAGCAGTTTATCTGATACGCAGTATTTT.